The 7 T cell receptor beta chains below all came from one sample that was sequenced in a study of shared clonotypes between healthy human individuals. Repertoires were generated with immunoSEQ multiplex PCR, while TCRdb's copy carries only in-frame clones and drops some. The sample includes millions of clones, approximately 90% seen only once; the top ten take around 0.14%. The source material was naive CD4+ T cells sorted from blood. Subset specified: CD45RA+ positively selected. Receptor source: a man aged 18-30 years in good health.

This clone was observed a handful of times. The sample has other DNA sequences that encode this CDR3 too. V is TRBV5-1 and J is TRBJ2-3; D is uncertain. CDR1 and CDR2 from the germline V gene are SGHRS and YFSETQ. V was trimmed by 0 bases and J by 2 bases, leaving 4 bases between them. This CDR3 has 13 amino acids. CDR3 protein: CASSLGNTDTQYF. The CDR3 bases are TGCGCCAGCAGCTTGGGAAACACAGATACGCAGTATTTT.

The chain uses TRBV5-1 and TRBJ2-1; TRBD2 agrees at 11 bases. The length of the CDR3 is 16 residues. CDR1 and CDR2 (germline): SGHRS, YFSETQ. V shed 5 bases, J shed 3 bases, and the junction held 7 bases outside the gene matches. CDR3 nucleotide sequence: TGCGCCAGCAGAGAGGGACTAGCGGTCTACTACAATGAGCAGTTCTTC. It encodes CASREGLAVYYNEQFF.

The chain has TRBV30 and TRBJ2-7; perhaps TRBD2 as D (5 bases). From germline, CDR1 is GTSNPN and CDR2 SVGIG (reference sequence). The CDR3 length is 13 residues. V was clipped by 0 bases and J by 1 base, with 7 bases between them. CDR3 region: CAWSVSGSYEQYF. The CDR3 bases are TGTGCCTGGAGTGTGTCGGGGTCCTACGAGCAGTACTTC.

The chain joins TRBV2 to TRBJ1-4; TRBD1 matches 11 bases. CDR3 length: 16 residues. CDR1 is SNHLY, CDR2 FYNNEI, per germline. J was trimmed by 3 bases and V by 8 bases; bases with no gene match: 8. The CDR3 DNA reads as TGTGCCAGCCGTAGGACAGGGGGCGTTTCTAATGAAAAACTGTTTTTT. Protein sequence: CASRRTGGVSNEKLFF.

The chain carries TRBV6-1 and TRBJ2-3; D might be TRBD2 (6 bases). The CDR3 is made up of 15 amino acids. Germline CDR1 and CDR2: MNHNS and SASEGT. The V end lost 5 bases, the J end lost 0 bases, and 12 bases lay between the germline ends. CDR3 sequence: CASSQLAPSTDTQYF. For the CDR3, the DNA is TGTGCCAGCAGTCAGCTAGCGCCTAGCACAGATACGCAGTATTTT.

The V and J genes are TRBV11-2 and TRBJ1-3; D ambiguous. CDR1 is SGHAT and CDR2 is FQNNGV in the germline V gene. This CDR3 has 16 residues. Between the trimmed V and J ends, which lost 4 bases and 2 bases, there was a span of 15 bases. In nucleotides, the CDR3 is TGTGCCAGCAGCTCCCTCTCAGGTCAACCTGGAAACACCATATATTTT. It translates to CASSSLSGQPGNTIYF.

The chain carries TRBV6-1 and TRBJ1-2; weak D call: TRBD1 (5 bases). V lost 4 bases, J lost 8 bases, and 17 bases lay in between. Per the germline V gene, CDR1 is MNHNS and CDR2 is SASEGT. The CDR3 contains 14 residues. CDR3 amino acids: CASSVSGGEGGYTF. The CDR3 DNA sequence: TGTGCCAGCAGTGTCTCGGGGGGTGAGGGCGGCTACACCTTC.